One sample yielded the 6 T cell receptor beta chains listed below, sequenced in a study of T cell repertoires in cytomegalovirus infection. TCRdb reprocessed the reads with MiXCR, giving one entry per CDR3 protein. The sample includes 200,000 to 300,000 distinct CDR3 sequences, 12% of them seen just once. Material for sequencing was PBMCs. Every receptor here comes from a human donor in good health (CMV status not recorded). Some clones in this sample may be carry-over from other donors' samples.

This clonotype was seen repeatedly, ten times or more. The rearrangement links TRBV19 to TRBJ1-3, with D hard to call. The CDR3 sequence is 13 residues long. Germline V gene lookup returns CDR1 LNHDA and CDR2 SQIVND (reference sequence). Trimming stripped 11 bases from V and 0 bases from J, with 11 bases between. The CDR3 coding sequence is TGTGCCGGCTCTGACCGCTCTGGAAACACCATATATTTT. This encodes CAGSDRSGNTIYF.

This clonotype appeared many times. DNA of the CDR3: TGTGCCAGCAGGTATGGGACAGAGAACACTGAAGCTTTCTTT. Amino acid sequence: CASRYGTENTEAFF. The V call is TRBV12-3 or TRBV12-4, the J call TRBJ1-1, with 7 bases that match TRBD1. Trimming at V came to 6 bases and at J to 1 base, leaving 5 bases not matched to a gene. The length of the CDR3 is 14 residues.

This clonotype was seen at least ten times. J is TRBJ1-3 and V is TRBV7-2; 7 bases are a match to TRBD1. This CDR3 has 16 residues. Germline CDR1 and CDR2: SGHTA and FQGNSA. The trim removed 0 bases at V and 2 bases at J, leaving 4 bases unmatched. The CDR3 is CASSLASTGAGNTIYF. The CDR3 region has the DNA TGTGCCAGCAGCTTAGCATCAACAGGGGCTGGAAACACCATATATTTT.

V gene TRBV20-1 combines with J gene TRBJ2-5; TRBD2 might be the D (5 bases). The CDR3 is 13 residues long. Germline V gene data show CDR1 as DFQATT and CDR2 as SNEGSKA (reference sequence). V lost 5 bases to trimming and J lost 4 bases, with 14 bases between them. Here the CDR3 DNA reads TGCAGTGCTGGGCTAGCAGTTGGAGAGACCCAGTACTTC. Translated, it gives CSAGLAVGETQYF.

This chain joins TRBV14 and TRBJ2-2; the D gene is possibly TRBD1 (5 bases). This CDR3 region has 16 residues. V gave up 2 bases and J gave up 6 bases, with 16 bases separating them. From germline, CDR1 is SGHDN and CDR2 FVKESK. CDR3 bases: TGTGCCAGCAGCCAACTCGGACAAGGCTCTCCCGGGGAGCTGTTTTTT. It specifies CASSQLGQGSPGELFF.

This chain links TRBV29-1 with TRBJ2-3, with 7 bases lining up with TRBD2. Germline values: CDR1 SQVTM, CDR2 ANQGSEA. The CDR3 loop spans 15 amino acids. The junction had 8 bases not matched to a gene; V was cut back by 4 bases and J by 1 base. CDR3: CSVGRGRGGTDTQYF. The CDR3 region has the DNA TGCAGCGTTGGCCGCGGGAGAGGCGGCACAGATACGCAGTATTTT.